This T cell receptor (beta chain) originates from a study of cytomegalovirus exposure and HLA in healthy donors. The study, taken as a whole, reports: A later analysis, which compared TCR beta chains of equal frequency, found the HLA-associated ones more clonally expanded.

Primers included in the PCR were 60 Vbeta and 13 Jbeta primers. Using immunoSEQ multiplex PCR, the repertoire was profiled, and TCRdb retains in-frame clones only, with some absent. In the table there are 110,000 to 150,000 clones, around 9.7% of which are singletons. As concerns this clone: Its target is not known.

Germline CDR1 and CDR2: SGHRS and YFSETQ. With V trimmed by 4 bases and J by 4 bases, 22 bases remained unmatched. The CDR3 loop spans 20 amino acids. This clonotype was sampled from a middle-aged man in good health and CMV-seronegative. The J gene is TRBJ2-5, the V gene TRBV5-1, with 10 bases lining up with TRBD2. Material: PBMCs. The CDR3 here is CASSPDTRPLAGVLRETQYF. For the CDR3, the DNA is TGCGCCAGCAGCCCGGATACCCGGCCTCTAGCGGGAGTTTTAAGAGAGACCCAGTACTTC.